These T cell receptor beta chains were read from a single sample in a study of blood T cell repertoires in COVID-19. Here immunoSEQ multiplex PCR was the method, and the copy in TCRdb shows in-frame clones only, minus some. The repertoire holds tens of thousands of clones, with about 83% as singletons. Source material: peripheral blood. The source is a woman over 75 with acute or convalescent COVID-19. Both conserved end residues are part of each CDR3. A D gene is named only where the DNA matches it firmly. Not every row has a clone size; where given, it reads once, few, many or a size class.

j_call	cdr3_length	d_call	v_call	clone_size	cdr3_nt	cdr3_aa
TRBJ2-1	18	.	TRBV14	medium-sized	TGTGCCAGCAGCCAATTTCGGTTAGCGGAGGCCTCCTACAATGAGCAGTTCTTC	CASSQFRLAEASYNEQFF
TRBJ1-1	16	.	TRBV9	.	TGTGCCAGCAGCGTAACCCGGGTCAGGGTCGGAACTGAAGCTTTCTTT	CASSVTRVRVGTEAFF
TRBJ2-7	14	.	TRBV7-3	.	TGTGCCAGCAGTGCAGGGGGGAGCCTCTACGAGCAGTACTTC	CASSAGGSLYEQYF
TRBJ2-7	15	.	TRBV5-4	.	TGTGCCAGCAGCTTGGGTGGAGGGGGCTATGACGAGCAGTACTTC	CASSLGGGGYDEQYF
TRBJ1-4	16	.	TRBV6-1	few	TGTGCCAGCAGTGTGGCCCGACAGGCCAGGGATGAAAAACTGTTTTTT	CASSVARQARDEKLFF
TRBJ1-2	16	TRBD1	TRBV2	few	TGTGCCAGCAGTGAACATTCCGGGACAGGGGTGTTCGGCTACACCTTC	CASSEHSGTGVFGYTF
TRBJ2-2	13	.	TRBV5-4	.	TGTGCCAGCAGCTCGGAAGGAGAAGGGGAGCTGTTTTTT	CASSSEGEGELFF
TRBJ1-2	15	.	TRBV7-8	.	TGTGCCAGCAGCTTAGCGACGGGGAGGAACTATGGCTACACCTTC	CASSLATGRNYGYTF
TRBJ1-2	13	.	TRBV27	few	TGTGCCAGCAGTTTAAACAGCCGCTATGGCTACACCTTC	CASSLNSRYGYTF
TRBJ2-1	12	TRBD1	TRBV5-1	.	TGCGCCAGCTCCCAGGGGGTCAATGAGCAGTTCTTC	CASSQGVNEQFF
TRBJ1-2	13	.	TRBV30	.	TGTGCCTGGAGTGGCGGTGCTCACTATGGCTACACCTTC	CAWSGGAHYGYTF
TRBJ2-7	12	.	TRBV7-9	once	TGTGCCAGCAGCCCAACTAGCAACGAGCAGTACTTC	CASSPTSNEQYF
TRBJ2-2	16	TRBD1	TRBV4-1	.	TGCGCCAGCAGCCAACTTCGACAGGGGGGCACCGGGGAGCTGTTTTTT	CASSQLRQGGTGELFF
TRBJ2-3	16	TRBD2	TRBV7-9	.	TGTGCCAGCAGCTTAACTGGACTAGCCTTAGGAGATACGCAGTATTTT	CASSLTGLALGDTQYF
TRBJ2-2	16	TRBD1	TRBV7-6	.	TGTGCCAGCAGCTTAGCAGGACAGGGGATCACCGGGGAGCTGTTTTTT	CASSLAGQGITGELFF
TRBJ2-2	15	TRBD1	TRBV19	.	TGTGCCAGTAGGTTCGACAGGGGTCGAACCGGGGAGCTGTTTTTT	CASRFDRGRTGELFF
TRBJ2-3	14	.	TRBV9	.	TGTGCCAGCAGCGTAGTTCCACTCGGAGATACGCAGTATTTT	CASSVVPLGDTQYF
TRBJ1-2	14	.	TRBV15	.	TGTGCCACCAGCAGCACACAGATGTCCTATGGCTACACCTTC	CATSSTQMSYGYTF
TRBJ2-1	18	.	TRBV5-1	.	TGCGCCAGCAGCTTGATGGGGGGACGGCGGGATTCCTACAATGAGCAGTTCTTC	CASSLMGGRRDSYNEQFF
TRBJ2-1	15	.	TRBV7-7	.	TGTGCTAGCAGCCCCCACGGAGGGGGCATGAATGAGCAGTTCTTC	CASSPHGGGMNEQFF
TRBJ1-1	14	.	TRBV28	few	TGTGCCAGCAGTTTAATGGACAGTCCTTTGGAAGCTTTCTTT	CASSLMDSPLEAFF
TRBJ2-5	16	TRBD1	TRBV15	.	TGTGCCACCAGCGCCCCCGGGACAGGGTTTGAGGGGACCCAGTACTTC	CATSAPGTGFEGTQYF
TRBJ1-2	13	.	TRBV3-1/TRBV3-2	.	TGTGCCAGCAGACAACAGGGCGAAAATGGCTACACCTTC	CASRQQGENGYTF
TRBJ1-5	14	.	TRBV3-1/TRBV3-2	once	TGTGCCAGCAGCCAAGTCACAGTCAATCAGCCCCAGCATTTT	CASSQVTVNQPQHF
TRBJ2-7	15	TRBD1	TRBV18	.	TGTGCCAGCTCACCCCCGGGCAGGGGGACCTACGAGCAGTACTTC	CASSPPGRGTYEQYF
TRBJ2-3	13	.	TRBV15	.	TGTGCCACCAGCATAGAACCCGGGAAGACGCAGTATTTT	CATSIEPGKTQYF
TRBJ2-2	16	.	TRBV18	.	TGTGCCAGCTCACCAATCGCGGGATCGAACACCGGGGAGCTGTTTTTT	CASSPIAGSNTGELFF
TRBJ1-2	14	.	TRBV5-4	.	TGTGCCAGCAGCTTGGTTGGGGGCGACTATGGCTACACCTTC	CASSLVGGDYGYTF
TRBJ1-2	13	.	TRBV18	.	TGTGCCAGCTCACCATCGCAGGGGCATGGCTACACCTTC	CASSPSQGHGYTF
TRBJ1-5	15	.	TRBV3-1/TRBV3-2	.	TGTGCCAGCAGCCACCGACAGACTAGCAATCAGCCCCAGCATTTT	CASSHRQTSNQPQHF
TRBJ1-2	13	.	TRBV28	.	TGTGCCAGCACTTCTATAATAAACTATGGCTACACCTTC	CASTSIINYGYTF
TRBJ2-1	15	TRBD2	TRBV5-4	.	TGTGCCAGCAGCCAAAGACTAGCGGGAAGGAATGAGCAGTTCTTC	CASSQRLAGRNEQFF
TRBJ2-7	15	.	TRBV6-2/TRBV6-3	.	TGTGCCAGCAGTTACGCGGGACAGAAATCCTACGAGCAGTACTTC	CASSYAGQKSYEQYF
TRBJ2-7	14	TRBD1	TRBV27	.	TGTGCCAGCAGTTTCACGACAGGGGTCGGGCAGCAGTACTTC	CASSFTTGVGQQYF
TRBJ1-5	13	.	TRBV12-3/TRBV12-4	.	TGTGCCAGCAGTTTGCGGTACAATCAGCCCCAGCATTTT	CASSLRYNQPQHF
TRBJ2-5	18	.	TRBV19	.	TGTGCCAGTAGTATAGGCCAGGCAAGGGGCCCGAAGCAAGAGACCCAGTACTTC	CASSIGQARGPKQETQYF
TRBJ1-5	16	.	TRBV5-6	.	TGTGCCAGCAGTTCTAGGGGTCAGTCTAGCAATCAGCCCCAGCATTTT	CASSSRGQSSNQPQHF
TRBJ1-2	17	TRBD1	TRBV24-1	few	TGTGCCACCAGTGATCCCGGGACAGGGCCTAGAGGGGATGGCTACACCTTC	CATSDPGTGPRGDGYTF
TRBJ1-2	13	TRBD1	TRBV7-2	.	TGTGCCAGCAGCTTTTCGGACAGGGTTGGCTACACCTTC	CASSFSDRVGYTF
TRBJ1-1	13	.	TRBV9	once	TGTGCCAGCAGCGTAGCGGCGGTCGGTGTAGCTTTCTTT	CASSVAAVGVAFF
TRBJ1-2	15	TRBD1	TRBV18	.	TGTGCCAGCTCACCAACAGGGGATCCTAACTATGGCTACACCTTC	CASSPTGDPNYGYTF
TRBJ1-1	13	.	TRBV19	.	TGTGCCAGTACCGACAGGTTGGGCACTGAAGCTTTCTTT	CASTDRLGTEAFF
TRBJ1-4	16	TRBD1	TRBV25-1	.	TGTGCCAGCAGTGAACGCCTGGGACAGGTGAATGAAAAACTGTTTTTT	CASSERLGQVNEKLFF
TRBJ1-1	12	.	TRBV7-9	.	TGTGCCAGCAGCTCGTCTCACACTGAAGCTTTCTTT	CASSSSHTEAFF
TRBJ1-4	14	.	TRBV3-1/TRBV3-2	.	TGTGCCAGCAGCCAAGCAGGGTTCCATGAAAAACTGTTTTTT	CASSQAGFHEKLFF
TRBJ2-2	15	.	TRBV11-3	.	TGTGCCAGCAGCTTAGACCCTCTAGTAGGCGGGGAGCTGTTTTTT	CASSLDPLVGGELFF
TRBJ2-4	16	.	TRBV30	.	TGTGCCTGGACTGCCGCGGGGTTCAGGGCTAAAAACATTCAGTACTTC	CAWTAAGFRAKNIQYF
TRBJ2-1	18	TRBD2	TRBV7-9	.	TGTGCCAGCAGCCCGAGCGGGGGGCTAGCGGGAGTCGGCTATGAGCAGTTCTTC	CASSPSGGLAGVGYEQFF
TRBJ2-5	16	TRBD2	TRBV5-1	.	TGCGCCAGCAGCCCGGGGACTAGCGGAGCGAAAGAGACCCAGTACTTC	CASSPGTSGAKETQYF
TRBJ2-6	15	.	TRBV6-5	.	TGTGCCAGCAACCAGGGATACTCTGGGGCCAACGTCCTGACTTTC	CASNQGYSGANVLTF
TRBJ1-1	15	.	TRBV28	.	TGTGCCAGCAGTTTATATCAGGTGGGGGGCACTGAAGCTTTCTTT	CASSLYQVGGTEAFF
TRBJ1-2	13	TRBD1	TRBV27	.	TGTGCCAGCAGGACAGGGAGTAACTATGGCTACACCTTC	CASRTGSNYGYTF